This TCR beta chain was retrieved from a study of control samples from healthy donors and cancer patients. The germline gives CDR1 SGHAT, CDR2 FQNNGV. Trimming left V 3 bases short and J 4 bases short, with 16 bases between. The CDR3 spans 15 residues. Here immunoSEQ multiplex PCR was the method, and the copy in TCRdb shows in-frame clones only, minus some. In the table there are about 190,000 clones, 91% of which are singletons. The sequenced material came from blood. V usage is TRBV11-2 and J usage is TRBJ2-7, with a possible D match to TRBD1 (5 bases). The TCR sequence derives from a young man in good health. CDR3 amino acids: CASSLGPRAQYEQYF. The CDR3 region has the DNA TGTGCCAGCAGCTTGGGCCCCAGGGCACAATACGAGCAGTACTTC.